The 29 T cell receptor beta chains below come from one sample, sequenced in a study of graft-versus-host responses after intestinal transplantation. Only in-frame clones appear in the TCRdb table, and some are missing; sequencing was by immunoSEQ multiplex PCR. The table lists around 45,000 clones, over 85% of them singletons. This specimen was PBMCs, taken around 350 days after intestinal transplant. The receptor set was obtained from a human patient who received an intestinal transplant, so some T cells may come from the graft donor.

The rearrangement uses TRBV12-5 and TRBJ2-1, with 12 positions matching TRBD2. V shed 4 bases and J 7 bases; nucleotides not matched to a gene: 11. The germline CDR1 and CDR2 sequences are LGHNT and FRNRAP. The length of the CDR3 is 17 residues. This CDR3 reads CASGSPATSGRWNEQFF. The CDR3 region has the DNA TGTGCTAGTGGTTCCCCCGCGACTAGCGGGAGATGGAATGAGCAGTTCTTC. The full variable domain, rest sourced from reference TRBV12-5 and TRBJ2-1, is DARVTQTPRHKVTEMGQEVTMRCQPILGHNTVFWYRQTMMQGLELLAYFRNRAPLDDSGMPKDRFSAEMPDATLATLKIQPSEPRDSAVYFCASGSPATSGRWNEQFFGPGTRLTVL.

V gene TRBV29-1 combines with J gene TRBJ2-1; perhaps TRBD1 as D (6 bases). V lost 8 bases and J lost 5, with 13 bases in between. The V gene's germline CDR1 is SQVTM and CDR2 ANQGSEA. CDR3 length equals 12 residues. The CDR3 loop reads CSPQDRDNEQFF. In DNA, the CDR3 is TGCAGCCCCCAGGACAGAGACAATGAGCAGTTCTTC.

V usage is TRBV6-1 and J usage is TRBJ1-2; 11 nucleotides match TRBD1. Losses at the gene ends were 7 bases for V and 3 bases for J; bases not matched to a gene: 7. This CDR3 contains 15 residues. Germline assignment: CDR1 MNHNS and CDR2 SASEGT. The CDR3: CASTRTGGVDYGYTF. The CDR3 DNA reads TGTGCCAGCACCAGGACAGGGGGCGTCGACTATGGCTACACCTTC.

This chain links TRBV9 with TRBJ2-2, with 10 bases identical to TRBD2. The length of the CDR3 is 16 residues. With 0 bases clipped from V and 2 bases from J, the junction kept 1 base outside the gene matches. CDR1 and CDR2 (germline): SGDLS, YYNGEE. CDR3 in amino acids: CASSVGTSGNTGELFF. Here the CDR3 DNA reads TGTGCCAGCAGCGTAGGGACTAGCGGTAACACCGGGGAGCTGTTTTTT.

The chain carries TRBV6-5 and TRBJ2-7, with 8 bases aligning to TRBD1. J gave up 3 bases and V 6 bases, and 4 bases lay outside the gene matches. Germline-derived CDR1 and CDR2 are MNHEY and SVGAGI. The CDR3 length is 13 residues. The CDR3 DNA reads as TGTGCCAGCAGGCCTGGACAGGGCTACGAGCAGTACTTC. It codes for CASRPGQGYEQYF.

The V and J genes are TRBV19 and TRBJ1-1, with 8 bases lining up with TRBD1. The germline V gene encodes CDR1 LNHDA and CDR2 SQIVND (reference sequence). The J segment lost 7 bases and the V segment lost 7 bases, leaving 11 bases of the junction unmatched. This CDR3 is 14 amino acids long. The CDR3 loop is CASTMAADRGEAFF. The CDR3 DNA reads TGTGCCAGTACCATGGCGGCCGACAGGGGTGAAGCTTTCTTT.

The chain joins TRBV19 to TRBJ2-7; 8 nucleotides align to TRBD1. Germline V gene lookup returns CDR1 LNHDA and CDR2 SQIVND (reference sequence). Trimming took 8 bases from V and 5 from J; bases not matched to a gene: 2. There are 11 residues in the CDR3. The CDR3: CASSQGDEQYF. In DNA form, the CDR3 reads TGTGCCAGTTCACAGGGGGACGAGCAGTACTTC.

The V call is TRBV10-2, the J call TRBJ1-3; the D gene is possibly TRBD1 (5 bases). CDR1 is WSHSY and CDR2 is SAAADI in the germline V gene. The CDR3 is 16 residues long. Trimming left V 6 bases short and J 6 bases short, with 21 bases between. The CDR3 loop is CASRPVLGEMENTIYF. The CDR3 coding sequence is TGCGCCAGCAGGCCTGTGTTGGGGGAAATGGAAAACACCATATATTTT.

The chain is built from TRBV7-9 and TRBJ2-1; no clear D. The V end was cut by 0 bases, the J end by 12 bases, with 15 bases between. Germline V gene sequence: CDR1 SEHNR, CDR2 FQNEAQ (reference sequence). CDR3 length equals 14 residues. The CDR3 protein is CASSLANGGMGQFF. The CDR3 DNA follows: TGTGCCAGCAGCTTAGCAAACGGCGGAATGGGGCAGTTCTTC. The variable domain in full, completed from reference TRBV7-9 and TRBJ2-1, reads DTGVSQNPRHKITKRGQNVTFRCDPISEHNRLYWYRQTLGQGPEFLTYFQNEAQLEKSRLLSDRFSAERPKGSFSTLEIQRTEQGDSAMYLCASSLANGGMGQFFGPGTRLTVL.

The V and J genes are TRBV9 and TRBJ2-1; D may be TRBD2 (6 bases). V lost 4 bases and J lost 4, with 15 bases in between. The CDR3 consists of 15 residues. Germline V gene lookup returns CDR1 SGDLS and CDR2 YYNGEE. The CDR3 DNA reads TGTGCCAGCAGCAAAGGGGCTAGCGAATACAATGAGCAGTTCTTC. It encodes CASSKGASEYNEQFF.

V is TRBV6-1 and J is TRBJ2-1, with a tentative D call TRBD2 (5 bases). Germline-derived CDR1 and CDR2 are MNHNS and SASEGT. The CDR3 has 18 residues. Deletions cut 2 bases from V and 5 bases from J, with 22 bases between. This CDR3 is CASSELDSVRDENNEQFF. The CDR3, as DNA: TGTGCCAGCAGTGAACTAGATAGCGTGAGAGACGAGAACAATGAGCAGTTCTTC.

The chain recombines TRBV12-5 with TRBJ2-1; no clear D. V was clipped by 0 bases and J by 4 bases, with 7 bases between them. Germline V CDR1 and CDR2: LGHNT, FRNRAP. This CDR3 is 14 amino acids long. CDR3 residues: CASGLVNKYNEQFF. The CDR3 DNA is TGTGCTAGTGGTTTGGTGAACAAGTACAATGAGCAGTTCTTC.

J is TRBJ1-2 and V is TRBV19; 8 bases agree with TRBD1. The CDR3 totals 14 residues. CDR1 is LNHDA, CDR2 SQIVND, per germline (reference sequence). V was pared by 3 bases and J by 3 bases, with 3 bases of the junction left unmatched. The chain's CDR3 is CASSILTGDYGYTF. DNA for the CDR3: TGTGCCAGTAGTATCTTGACAGGGGACTATGGCTACACCTTC.

The chain combines TRBV2 with TRBJ2-7, with TRBD1 as a possible D gene (5 bases). This CDR3 region has 15 residues. Trimming removed 4 bases from V and 5 bases from J, with 18 bases in between. Per germline, CDR1 SNHLY and CDR2 FYNNEI. The CDR3, as DNA: TGTGCCAGCAGTGTGGGGCCTCTCAAGGTCGACGAGCAGTACTTC. Its protein product is CASSVGPLKVDEQYF.

This chain joins TRBV7-9 and TRBJ2-5, with TRBD2 as a possible D gene (5 bases). Trimming shortened V by 3 bases and J by 2 bases, and 7 bases separated the two germline ends. The CDR3 spans 13 residues. Germline CDR1 and CDR2: SEHNR and FQNEAQ (reference sequence). CDR3 coding DNA: TGTGCCAGCAGCTTCGGGGTACAAGAGACCCAGTACTTC. It specifies CASSFGVQETQYF.

The chain employs TRBV6-1 and TRBJ1-4, with 9 positions matching TRBD1. This CDR3 contains 17 residues. Losses at the gene ends were 3 bases for V and 6 bases for J; bases not matched to a gene: 11. CDR1 is MNHNS and CDR2 is SASEGT in the germline V gene. The CDR3 nucleotides are TGTGCCAGCAGTGACAGGGACAGGGTGGCGGGTTATGAAAAACTGTTTTTT. Its translation is CASSDRDRVAGYEKLFF.

V usage is TRBV18 and J usage is TRBJ2-3; 13 bases map to TRBD2. CDR3 length: 17 residues. Germline trimming cut 2 bases from V and 5 bases from J; bases unmatched to any gene: 7. Germline V gives CDR1 KGHSH, CDR2 LQKENI. The CDR3 nucleotides read TGTGCCAGCTCACCATTGGCGACTAGCGGGAGGATAGATACGCAGTATTTT. It encodes CASSPLATSGRIDTQYF.

On this clone itself: One junction end does not reproduce the germline sequence, and a read error may be involved. This CDR3 reads CASTLQGRETQYF. Written as DNA, the CDR3 is TGCGCCAGCACCTTGCAGGGGAGGGAGACCCAGTACTTC. The J gene is TRBJ2-5, the V gene TRBV5-1; D may correspond to TRBD1 or TRBD2 (6 bases each). This CDR3 contains 13 residues. The V gene's germline CDR1 is SGHRS and CDR2 YFSETQ.

The chain employs TRBV27 and TRBJ2-7; no firm D call. The V end lost 2 bases, the J end lost 3 bases, and 8 bases lay between the germline ends. Germline values: CDR1 MNHEY, CDR2 SMNVEV (reference sequence). The CDR3 has 13 residues. Here the CDR3 reads CASSLRQSYEQYF. CDR3 coding DNA: TGTGCCAGCAGTTTACGGCAGAGCTACGAGCAGTACTTC.

The rearrangement uses TRBV4-1 and TRBJ2-3; 7 bases align to TRBD2. The CDR3 is 19 residues long. Unmatched junction bases numbered 12, after V lost 0 bases and J lost 0 bases. Per germline, CDR1 MGHRA and CDR2 YSYEKL. Here the CDR3 reads CASSQDRDYDLSSTDTQYF. The CDR3 coding sequence is TGCGCCAGCAGCCAAGATCGGGACTATGACCTCTCTAGCACAGATACGCAGTATTTT.

This chain connects TRBV15 to TRBJ2-1, with a tentative D call TRBD2 (6 bases). CDR1 and CDR2 (germline): LNHNV, YYDKDF (reference sequence). V was cut by 1 base and J by 7 bases, with 14 bases left in between. The CDR3 runs 15 residues. The CDR3: CATSRVPLGRNEQFF. CDR3 in DNA: TGTGCCACCAGCAGAGTTCCCCTGGGGAGGAATGAGCAGTTCTTC.

The V and J genes are TRBV29-1 and TRBJ2-3, with D perhaps given as TRBD1 or TRBD2 (5 bases each). Germline CDR1 is SQVTM and CDR2 is ANQGSEA. The V and J ends lost 6 bases and 0 bases respectively, with 13 bases between them. This CDR3 has 14 amino acids. DNA for the CDR3: TGCAGCGTCGCACGGGGCCTAAGCACAGATACGCAGTATTTT. Protein: CSVARGLSTDTQYF.

This sequence joins TRBV29-1 and TRBJ1-2; no definite D call. The V end was cut by 4 bases, the J end by 2 bases, with 8 bases between. CDR1 is SQVTM, CDR2 ANQGSEA, per germline. This CDR3 spans 12 amino acids. CDR3 in amino acids: CSVVMGNYGYTF. In DNA, the CDR3 is TGCAGCGTTGTAATGGGGAACTATGGCTACACCTTC.

The rearrangement links TRBV13 to TRBJ2-7; perhaps TRBD1 as D (7 bases). The V end was cut by 6 bases, the J end by 2 bases, with 17 bases between. Germline CDR1 reads PRHDT; CDR2 reads FYEKMQ (reference sequence). This CDR3 is 15 amino acids long. CDR3 in amino acids: CASSPAQGGTYEQYF. Here the CDR3 DNA reads TGTGCCAGCAGTCCCGCCCAGGGGGGCACCTACGAGCAGTACTTC.

The gene calls are TRBV7-9 and TRBJ1-3; D not resolved. Trimming shortened V by 5 bases and J by 0 bases, and 14 bases separated the two germline ends. The germline V gene encodes CDR1 SEHNR and CDR2 FQNEAQ (reference sequence). The CDR3 spans 16 residues. The CDR3 DNA follows: TGTGCCAGCAGCCCAACTCGAACTGACTCTGGAAACACCATATATTTT. It translates to CASSPTRTDSGNTIYF.

This sequence joins TRBV6-1 and TRBJ1-5; D ambiguous. The germline V and J ends were trimmed by 4 bases and 0 bases, with 10 bases remaining between them. Germline V gives CDR1 MNHNS, CDR2 SASEGT. This CDR3 has 15 residues. CDR3: CASSVEGGSNQPQHF. The CDR3 DNA reads TGTGCCAGCAGTGTTGAAGGCGGTAGCAATCAGCCCCAGCATTTT.

A single count supports this clone. The rearrangement links TRBV7-9 to TRBJ1-6; D unresolved. Trimming removed 5 bases from V and 0 bases from J, with 11 bases in between. Germline CDR1 SEHNR, CDR2 FQNEAQ (reference sequence). This CDR3 has 16 amino acids. The CDR3 region is CASSGSYDSYNSPLHF. The CDR3 DNA is TGTGCCAGCAGCGGATCATACGACTCCTATAATTCACCCCTCCACTTT.

The sample holds one count of this clone. The chain links TRBV15 to TRBJ2-1; D is unresolved. Germline-derived CDR1 and CDR2 are LNHNV and YYDKDF (reference sequence). Trimming took off 5 bases at V and 10 bases at J, with 15 bases between the two ends. The CDR3 has 13 amino acids. The CDR3, as DNA: TGTGCCACCAGCCCCCAAAGGGTAGCAGAGCAGTTCTTC. Translation: CATSPQRVAEQFF.

The chain recombines TRBV7-9 with TRBJ2-7; 13 bases are shared with TRBD2. The CDR3 is made up of 14 amino acids. Germline V gene data show CDR1 as SEHNR and CDR2 as FQNEAQ (reference sequence). Trimming removed 5 bases from V and 6 bases from J; junction bases left unmatched: 4. The CDR3 DNA follows: TGTGCCAGCAGCCGGACTAGCGGGAGTCCCGAGCAGTACTTC. This encodes CASSRTSGSPEQYF.